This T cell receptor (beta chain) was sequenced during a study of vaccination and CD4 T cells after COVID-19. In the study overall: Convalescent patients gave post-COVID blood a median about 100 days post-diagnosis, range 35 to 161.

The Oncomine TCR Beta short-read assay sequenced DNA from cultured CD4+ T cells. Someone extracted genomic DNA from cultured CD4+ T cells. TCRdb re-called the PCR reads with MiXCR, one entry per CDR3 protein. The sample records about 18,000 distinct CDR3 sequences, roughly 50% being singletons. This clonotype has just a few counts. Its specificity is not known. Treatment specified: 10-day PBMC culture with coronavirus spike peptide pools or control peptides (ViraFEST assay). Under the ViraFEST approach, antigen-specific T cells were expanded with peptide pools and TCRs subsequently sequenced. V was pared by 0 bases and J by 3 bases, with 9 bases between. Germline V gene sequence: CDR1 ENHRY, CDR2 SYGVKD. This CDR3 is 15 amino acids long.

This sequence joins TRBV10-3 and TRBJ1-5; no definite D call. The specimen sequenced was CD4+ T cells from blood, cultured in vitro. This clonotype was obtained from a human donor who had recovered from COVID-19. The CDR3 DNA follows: TGTGCCATCAGTGAGTCATCAGGTTTCAATCAGCCCCAGCATTTT. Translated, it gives CAISESSGFNQPQHF.